This T cell receptor (beta chain) was captured by sequencing in a study of a mutant IDH1 vaccine in newly diagnosed glioma (dated by TCRdb to 2020 to 2023). Context from the whole study: Patients were given eight vaccinations, in weeks 1, 3, 5, 7, 11, 15, 19 and 23, which matched visits V03 through V10. Peripheral blood was drawn at six visits: V03 (baseline), V05, V07, V10, V12 and V13. Of the approximately 35 treated patients, about 62% were male and 37.5% were female, and the mean age was 40.4 years. For exploratory analyses, longitudinal TCRB deep sequencing was carried out in about 26 treated patients wherever samples were available. Vaccination began 4-6 weeks after radiotherapy alone, or alongside temozolomide cycles in the chemotherapy-containing groups. Prior to enrollment, standard therapy consisting of radiotherapy alone, temozolomide alone, or radiochemotherapy with temozolomide had been administered to patients, with the combination being received by most patients. Overall results and qualifications from the work: Availability determined which PBMC samples were chosen for TCRB deep sequencing. Immune responses induced by the vaccine were seen in around 94% of patients across multiple MHC alleles. According to the authors, sample limitations meant that analyses of patient blood samples could not be reproduced. No apparent relationship was observed between pseudoprogression and alterations in the top peripheral T cell clonotypes detected by TCRB sequencing.

The germline V gene (reference sequence) sets CDR1 to SEHNR and CDR2 to FQNEAQ. The CDR3 runs 14 residues from the cysteine to the phenylalanine. CDR3 DNA only is kept here, 42 bases in frame from base 1. Trimming at the junction amounts to 2 bases on V and 5 bases on J, and the germline ends lie 13 bases apart. Sample time point, as interpreted from the label and publication: week 5, during vaccination. Each vaccine dose was 300 ug of a 20-mer mutant IDH1 peptide in Montanide, given subcutaneously with topical imiquimod. All donors had newly diagnosed IDH1-mutant astrocytomas of WHO grade 3 or 4 that showed loss of nuclear ATRX. The samples were drawn from NOA16, a multicentre, single-arm, open-label phase I trial in Germany that tested a mutant IDH1 peptide vaccine in humans for the first time. Genomic DNA for TCRB sequencing was isolated from EDTA blood with the DNeasy Blood and Tissue Kit. The method was the immunoSEQ multiplex PCR assay. Rearranged TCR beta chain sequences were amplified with the hsTCRB Kit following the manufacturer's protocol. TCRB libraries were sequenced on an Illumina MiSeq. The paper's data handling went like this. The proprietary platform of the kit vendor was used for demultiplexing, trimming and gene mapping. In its TCRdb copy, this immuneACCESS table keeps in-frame sequences only and misses some clones. Where compared with another copy, unresolved V genes explain less than half of these, and the others have no known cause. V and J calls and clone size come straight from that table; D and trimming were deduced from the DNA. This sample has tens of thousands of clones in its table, and more than 85% of those were observed once. The ten largest clones add up to roughly 0.5% of the sample.

On this clone itself: Its antigen target is currently unknown. Per-base qualities were not stored, and no clone one base away is much larger.

This receptor was obtained from a woman aged 45 to 65 with glioma. The rearranged chain carries TRBV7-9 and TRBJ2-7, with the identity of the D gene unclear. Specimen: PBMCs, collected from a glioma patient whose treatment included an IDH1 peptide vaccine. CDR3 region: CASSLLVMSHEQYF. The bases read TGTGCCAGCAGCTTACTAGTAATGAGCCACGAGCAGTACTTC.